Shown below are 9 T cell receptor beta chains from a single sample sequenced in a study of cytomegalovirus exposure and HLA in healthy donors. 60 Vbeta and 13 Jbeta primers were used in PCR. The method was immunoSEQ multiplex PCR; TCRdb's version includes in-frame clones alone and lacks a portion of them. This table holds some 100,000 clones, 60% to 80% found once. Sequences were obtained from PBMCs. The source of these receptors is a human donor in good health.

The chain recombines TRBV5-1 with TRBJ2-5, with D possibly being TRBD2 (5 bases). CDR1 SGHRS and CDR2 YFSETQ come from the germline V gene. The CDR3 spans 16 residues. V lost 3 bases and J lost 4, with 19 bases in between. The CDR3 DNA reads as TGCGCCAGCAGCTCCAATCGGCCCGCGGGCACAGAGACCCAGTACTTC. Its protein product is CASSSNRPAGTETQYF.

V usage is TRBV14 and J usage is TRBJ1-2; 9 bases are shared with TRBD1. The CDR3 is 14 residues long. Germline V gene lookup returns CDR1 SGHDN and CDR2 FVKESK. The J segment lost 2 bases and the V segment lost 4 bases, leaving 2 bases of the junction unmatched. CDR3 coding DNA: TGTGCCAGCAGCCTTGGGACAGGGAACTATGGCTACACCTTC. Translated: CASSLGTGNYGYTF.

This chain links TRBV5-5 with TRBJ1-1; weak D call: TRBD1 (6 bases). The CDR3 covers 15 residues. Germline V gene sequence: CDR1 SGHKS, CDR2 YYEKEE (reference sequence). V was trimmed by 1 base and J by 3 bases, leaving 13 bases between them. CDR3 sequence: CASSLSSRGDTEAFF. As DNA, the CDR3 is TGTGCCAGCAGCTTGTCTAGCAGGGGCGACACTGAAGCTTTCTTT.

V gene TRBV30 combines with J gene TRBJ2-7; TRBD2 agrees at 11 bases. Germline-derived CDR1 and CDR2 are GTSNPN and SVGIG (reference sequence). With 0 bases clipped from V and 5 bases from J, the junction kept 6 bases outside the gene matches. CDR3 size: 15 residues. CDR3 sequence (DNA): TGTGCCTGGAGTGTAAAGACTAGCGGGAAAGACGAGCAGTACTTC. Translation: CAWSVKTSGKDEQYF.

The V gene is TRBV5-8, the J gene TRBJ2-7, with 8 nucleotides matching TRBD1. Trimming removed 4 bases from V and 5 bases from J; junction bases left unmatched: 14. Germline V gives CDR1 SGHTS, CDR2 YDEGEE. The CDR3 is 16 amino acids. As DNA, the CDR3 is TGTGCCAGCAGCATGGGGACAGGCTATACTATGGACGAGCAGTACTTC. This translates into CASSMGTGYTMDEQYF.

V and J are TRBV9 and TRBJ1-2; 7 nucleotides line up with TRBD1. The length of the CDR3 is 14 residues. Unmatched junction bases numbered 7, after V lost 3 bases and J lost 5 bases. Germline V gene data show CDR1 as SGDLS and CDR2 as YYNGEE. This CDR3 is CASSGRQGVYGYTF. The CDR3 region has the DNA TGTGCCAGCAGCGGACGACAGGGTGTGTATGGCTACACCTTC.

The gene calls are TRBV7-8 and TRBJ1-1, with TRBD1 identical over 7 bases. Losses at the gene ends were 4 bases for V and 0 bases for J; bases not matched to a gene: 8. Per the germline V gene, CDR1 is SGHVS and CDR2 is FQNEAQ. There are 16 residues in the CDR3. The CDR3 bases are TGTGCCAGCAGCTCCCGAATAGGGGGCATGAACACTGAAGCTTTCTTT. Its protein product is CASSSRIGGMNTEAFF.

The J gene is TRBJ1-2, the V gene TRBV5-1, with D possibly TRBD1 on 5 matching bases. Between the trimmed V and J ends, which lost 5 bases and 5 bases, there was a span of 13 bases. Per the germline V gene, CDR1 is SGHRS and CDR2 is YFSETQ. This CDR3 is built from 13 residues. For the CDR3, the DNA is TGCGCCAGCAGACCACAGGTGTCATATGGCTACACCTTC. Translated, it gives CASRPQVSYGYTF.

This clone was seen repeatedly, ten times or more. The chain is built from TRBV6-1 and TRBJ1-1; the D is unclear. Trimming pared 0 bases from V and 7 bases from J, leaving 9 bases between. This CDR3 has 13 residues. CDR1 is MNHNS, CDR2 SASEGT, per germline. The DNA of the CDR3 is TGTGCCAGCAGTGAAGCGTTCGGGGTTGAAGCTTTCTTT. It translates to CASSEAFGVEAFF.